Shown below are 32 T cell receptor beta chains from a single sample sequenced in a study of Tregs in tolerant kidney transplant recipients. Some clones are missing from TCRdb's copy, which holds only in-frame ones; the method was immunoSEQ multiplex PCR. This sample's table reports 50,000 to 65,000 clones. Sequenced here: CD4+ T cells from blood, sampled before the transplant. The receptors originated from a human donor who received a combined kidney and bone marrow transplant.

As regards this clone: The read comes to an end 3 residues before the CDR3 does, leaving the germline J gene to fill in the end. The V gene is TRBV18, the J gene TRBJ2-5; 8 bases fit TRBD2. Germline V CDR1 and CDR2: KGHSH, LQKENI. Germline trimming cut 4 bases from V and 2 bases from J; bases unmatched to any gene: 9. This CDR3 has 16 residues. CDR3: CASSLNRERGQETQYF. Partial CDR3 DNA: TGTGCCAGCTCACTAAACCGGGAGCGGGGGCAAGAGACC.

About this clone itself: Read sequence stops 3 residues before the CDR3 end, and the germline J gene provides the missing end. The chain is built from TRBV6-4 and TRBJ1-2, with D perhaps matching TRBD1 (6 bases). V lost 5 bases and J 2 bases, leaving 15 bases between the germline ends. The CDR3 contains 15 residues. Germline V CDR1 and CDR2: MRHNA, SNTAGT. The CDR3 reads CASSQGPSENYGYTF. The sequenced CDR3 bases are TGTGCCAGCAGTCAGGGGCCCTCAGAAAACTATGGC.

With regard to this clone: Read data end 3 residues before the CDR3 end; the end is taken from the germline J gene. The chain carries TRBV10-3 and TRBJ2-7, with D possibly being TRBD1 (5 bases). The CDR3 is made up of 14 amino acids. Germline V lookup: CDR1 ENHRY, CDR2 SYGVKD. The V and J ends lost 3 bases and 2 bases respectively, with 11 bases between them. The covered CDR3 bases are TGTGCCATCAGTGACAGGGATCCGCCCTACGAG. It codes for CAISDRDPPYE. The complete CDR3 protein is CAISDRDPPYEQYF.

For this clone: The read terminates 3 residues ahead of where the CDR3 ends, so the germline J gene completes it. This chain connects TRBV6-1 to TRBJ2-7; D is undetermined. Germline V gives CDR1 MNHNS, CDR2 SASEGT. The CDR3 loop spans 12 amino acids. With 4 bases removed from V and 0 bases from J, the gap between germline ends came to 4 bases. The CDR3 DNA, read in part, is TGTGCCAGCAGTGGGGCCTCCTACGAG. This codes for CASSGASYE. The entire CDR3 protein is CASSGASYEQYF.

Comments on this clone: The read ends 3 residues before the CDR3 terminus; that terminus is restored from the germline J gene. The J gene is TRBJ1-6, the V gene TRBV20-1; 11 nucleotides match TRBD1. The CDR3 loop spans 16 amino acids. J was trimmed by 7 bases and V by 0 bases; bases with no gene match: 5. Germline CDR1 DFQATT, CDR2 SNEGSKA (reference sequence). CDR3 DNA, as far as it was read: TGCAGTGCTAGAGATGGGACAGGGGGTAAAAATTCACCC. Its protein is CSARDGTGGKNSP. The full CDR3 protein is CSARDGTGGKNSPLHF.

Comment on this clone: The read comes to an end 3 residues before the CDR3 does, leaving the germline J gene to fill in the end. The chain is built from TRBV19 and TRBJ1-5; D not certain. V lost 7 bases to trimming and J lost 6 bases, with 22 bases between them. The CDR3 runs 16 residues. Germline values: CDR1 LNHDA, CDR2 SQIVND (reference sequence). Incomplete CDR3 DNA: TGTGCCAGTAAAGACCTAATAAGGGCAGTAAGTCAGCCC. Amino acids: CASKDLIRAVSQP. The entire CDR3 reads CASKDLIRAVSQPQHF. The complete variable domain, with remaining parts taken from reference TRBV19 and TRBJ1-5, reads DGGITQSPKYLFRKEGQNVTLSCEQNLNHDAMYWYRQDPGQGLRLIYYSQIVNDFQKGDIAEGYSVSREKKESFPLTVTSAQKNPTAFYLCASKDLIRAVSQPQHFGDGTRLSIL.

Comments on this clone: The read terminates 3 residues before the CDR3 end, so the remaining end is supplied by the germline J gene. The chain couples TRBV20-1 to TRBJ1-2; possible D gene TRBD1, 6 bases. CDR1 and CDR2 from the germline V gene are DFQATT and SNEGSKA (reference sequence). V was clipped by 8 bases and J by 3 bases, with 25 bases between them. The CDR3 totals 16 residues. The CDR3 DNA, read in part, is TGCAGTCCCAGCCCCTTAGGGGGGGCGCGGGACTATGGC. This codes for CSPSPLGGARDYG. The entire CDR3 protein is CSPSPLGGARDYGYTF.

Concerning this clone itself: The sequence runs out 3 residues before the end of the CDR3; the remainder is reconstructed from the germline J gene. The genes are TRBV30 and TRBJ2-1; 7 bases align to TRBD2. The ends lost 5 bases at V and 5 bases at J; junction bases unmatched: 6. The CDR3 contains 13 residues. CDR1 is GTSNPN and CDR2 is SVGIG in the germline V gene (reference sequence). This CDR3 reads CAWGGRGDNEQFF. The sequenced CDR3 bases are TGTGCCTGGGGCGGGAGAGGCGACAATGAG.

Points on this clone: Sequencing ends 3 residues short of the CDR3 end; the germline J gene provides the rest. This chain joins TRBV6-1 and TRBJ1-5; TRBD1 agrees at 10 bases. Germline trimming cut 4 bases from V and 7 bases from J; bases unmatched to any gene: 7. CDR3 length equals 15 residues. Looked up from germline, CDR1 is MNHNS and CDR2 is SASEGT. CDR3 bases read: TGTGCCAGCAGTGGGGTGACAGGGGGCCGGCAGCCC. Residues: CASSGVTGGRQP. The full-length CDR3 reads as CASSGVTGGRQPQHF.

Concerning this clone itself: The read terminates 3 residues ahead of where the CDR3 ends, so the germline J gene completes it. This chain links TRBV29-1 with TRBJ1-2; 10 bases line up with TRBD1. Germline V gene sequence: CDR1 SQVTM, CDR2 ANQGSEA. The CDR3 has 12 residues. The CDR3 sequence: CSSGTGAGGYTF. The CDR3 DNA, read in part, is TGCAGCTCGGGGACAGGGGCCGGGGGC.

On this clone: The read ends 3 residues shy of where the CDR3 ends; the end is completed using the germline J gene. V and J are TRBV30 and TRBJ1-3; 7 nucleotides agree with TRBD1. Germline CDR1 GTSNPN, CDR2 SVGIG (reference sequence). V shed 1 base and J 8 bases; nucleotides not matched to a gene: 11. The CDR3 runs to 15 residues. CDR3 in amino acids: CAWSGGQVPVHTIYF. Incomplete CDR3 DNA: TGTGCCTGGAGTGGAGGACAGGTTCCGGTACACACC.

Note on this clone: Read data end 3 residues before the CDR3 end; the end is taken from the germline J gene. The chain joins TRBV7-2 to TRBJ2-3, with a weak D call TRBD2 (6 bases). The CDR3 has 14 amino acids. The germline CDR1 and CDR2 sequences are SGHTA and FQGNSA. V lost 5 bases and J 5 bases, leaving 14 bases between the germline ends. This CDR3 reads CASSTLARRDTQYF. CDR3 DNA, as far as it was read: TGTGCCAGCAGCACTCTAGCGAGGAGAGATACG.

Concerning this clone: The read halts 3 residues ahead of the CDR3 end, with the missing end drawn from the germline J gene. This chain links TRBV5-1 with TRBJ2-3, with D tentatively TRBD2 (5 bases). Trimming took off 4 bases at V and 3 bases at J, with 12 bases between the two ends. The germline CDR1 and CDR2 sequences are SGHRS and YFSETQ. This CDR3 is 14 amino acids long. CDR3 loop: CASSPPLGTDTQYF. The CDR3 DNA, read in part, is TGCGCCAGCAGCCCTCCACTAGGGACAGATACG.

Concerning this clone: The read ends 3 residues shy of where the CDR3 ends; the end is completed using the germline J gene. The rearrangement uses TRBV7-8 and TRBJ2-7; weak D call: TRBD2 (6 bases). Trimming left V 4 bases short and J 2 bases short, with 15 bases between. CDR1 and CDR2 from the germline V gene are SGHVS and FQNEAQ. This CDR3 region has 15 residues. The chain's CDR3 is CASSSPAGGTYEQYF. The part of the CDR3 DNA that was read is TGTGCCAGCAGCTCACCCGCCGGGGGAACCTACGAG.

With respect to this clone: The read falls 3 residues short of the CDR3 end, and the missing part is taken from the germline J gene. This chain joins TRBV6-2 or TRBV6-3 and TRBJ2-3, with TRBD2 matching 7 bases. The V and J ends lost 2 bases and 6 bases, in that order; junction bases with no gene match: 8. The V gene's germline CDR1 is MNHEY and CDR2 SVGEGT. The CDR3 spans 15 residues. The part of the CDR3 DNA that was read is TGTGCCAGCAGTTACAAGGCGGGAGTATATGATACG. Translation gives CASSYKAGVYDT. The entire CDR3 sequence reads CASSYKAGVYDTQYF.

To note about this clone: The CDR3 goes on 3 residues after the read ends, and that part is filled in from the germline J gene. This chain joins TRBV19 and TRBJ1-2; D may be TRBD1 (5 bases). CDR1 and CDR2 (germline): LNHDA, SQIVND (reference sequence). Between the trimmed V and J ends, which lost 7 bases and 6 bases, there was a span of 18 bases. CDR3 length: 14 amino acids. The chain's CDR3 is CASTQTGGTNGYTF. CDR3 DNA, as far as it was read: TGTGCCAGTACCCAAACGGGGGGAACCAATGGC.

With regard to this clone: Sequencing ends 3 residues short of the CDR3 end; the germline J gene provides the rest. The rearrangement joins TRBV23-1 to TRBJ2-7, with D perhaps matching TRBD1 (5 bases). TRBV23-1 is given ORF status, its function remaining uncertain. This CDR3 is 15 amino acids long. V was trimmed by 0 bases and J by 1 base, leaving 10 bases between them. The CDR3 sequence is CASSQSEAGSYEQYF. The DNA read from the CDR3 is TGCGCCAGCAGTCAATCCGAGGCAGGGTCCTACGAG.

Notes on this clone: The CDR3 end falls 3 residues outside the read, so it is completed with the germline J gene. The J gene is TRBJ2-5, the V gene TRBV20-1; 8 bases are shared with TRBD1. Trimming at V came to 3 bases and at J to 3 bases, leaving 3 bases not matched to a gene. The CDR3 is 13 amino acids. Germline loops: CDR1 DFQATT, CDR2 SNEGSKA (reference sequence). The DNA read from the CDR3 is TGCAGTGCTAGGAGGACAGGGAAAGAGACC. Translating gives CSARRTGKET. The full CDR3 protein reads CSARRTGKETQYF.

Turning to this clone: The read comes to an end 3 residues before the CDR3 does, leaving the germline J gene to fill in the end. This chain connects TRBV2 to TRBJ2-7, with 8 bases fitting TRBD1. Trimming at V came to 8 bases and at J to 3 bases, leaving 6 bases not matched to a gene. Germline V gene data show CDR1 as SNHLY and CDR2 as FYNNEI. The CDR3 extends over 13 amino acids. The CDR3 reads CASRRQGLYEQYF. CDR3 DNA (partial): TGTGCCAGCCGAAGACAGGGGCTCTACGAG.

In the case of this clone: The sequence runs out 3 residues before the end of the CDR3; the remainder is reconstructed from the germline J gene. The chain employs TRBV7-2 and TRBJ1-1; 7 nucleotides line up with TRBD1. The V and J ends lost 4 bases and 2 bases, in that order; junction bases with no gene match: 4. The CDR3 has 14 amino acids. Germline CDR1 SGHTA, CDR2 FQGNSA. CDR3 residues: CASSYYRGNTEAFF. The sequenced CDR3 bases are TGTGCCAGCAGCTATTACAGGGGTAACACTGAA.

Turning to this clone: The CDR3 is cut off 3 residues early in the read; its end comes from the germline J gene. The V and J genes are TRBV5-1 and TRBJ2-6; a possible D gene is TRBD1 (5 bases). The germline gives CDR1 SGHRS, CDR2 YFSETQ. CDR3 size: 14 residues. Trimming took off 3 bases at V and 4 bases at J, with 8 bases between the two ends. This chain's CDR3 is CASSSGKGANVLTF. Partial CDR3 DNA: TGCGCCAGCAGCTCAGGGAAGGGGGCCAACGTC.

Remarks on this clone: The missing CDR3 end, 3 residues past where the read stops, is filled in from the germline J gene. The chain carries TRBV11-2 and TRBJ1-4; unclear D gene. The germline V gene encodes CDR1 SGHAT and CDR2 FQNNGV. This CDR3 spans 13 amino acids. Trimming stripped 1 base from V and 8 bases from J, with 8 bases between. The CDR3 spells CASSLGQEEKLFF. The sequenced part of the CDR3 DNA is TGTGCCAGCAGCTTAGGCCAGGAGGAAAAA.

In the case of this clone: The read terminates 3 residues ahead of where the CDR3 ends, so the germline J gene completes it. The rearrangement joins TRBV18 to TRBJ2-3; D is possibly TRBD2 (6 bases). Germline CDR1 and CDR2: KGHSH and LQKENI. The CDR3 spans 13 residues. The ends were cut back, 8 bases at V and 0 bases at J, with 9 bases in the middle. Partial CDR3 DNA: TGTGCCAGCCGGGACTCGAGCACAGATACG. Protein sequence: CASRDSSTDT. In full, the CDR3 reads CASRDSSTDTQYF.

About this clone: With the read ending 3 residues before the CDR3 end, the germline J gene is used to fill in that end. V is TRBV19 and J is TRBJ1-2; 9 nucleotides match TRBD1. Germline lookup yields CDR1 LNHDA and CDR2 SQIVND (reference sequence). The CDR3 consists of 14 residues. This CDR3 reads CASSRGQGLDGYTF. The DNA read from the CDR3 is TGTGCCAGTAGTAGAGGACAGGGGTTGGACGGC.

Remarks on this clone: With the read ending 3 residues before the CDR3 end, the germline J gene is used to fill in that end. This chain links TRBV18 with TRBJ2-2, with TRBD2 matching over 7 bases. From germline, CDR1 is KGHSH and CDR2 LQKENI. The CDR3 has 16 residues. Trimming removed 3 bases from V and 5 bases from J; junction bases left unmatched: 9. The sequenced part of the CDR3 DNA is TGTGCCAGCTCACCTAGCGGGTTGACGTTAACCGGGGAG. Protein product: CASSPSGLTLTGE. The full CDR3 is CASSPSGLTLTGELFF.

Comments on this clone: The CDR3 extends 3 residues past the end of the read, so its final part is completed from the germline J gene. The chain recombines TRBV18 with TRBJ2-1; TRBD1 agrees at 10 bases. The V and J ends lost 3 bases and 8 bases, in that order; junction bases with no gene match: 4. The germline V gene encodes CDR1 KGHSH and CDR2 LQKENI. The CDR3 extends over 14 amino acids. The CDR3 spells CASSPTGGGDEQFF. The DNA read from the CDR3 is TGTGCCAGCTCACCGACAGGGGGCGGGGATGAG. The whole variable domain, filled in from reference TRBV18 and TRBJ2-1, reads NAGVMQNPRHLVRRRGQEARLRCSPMKGHSHVYWYRQLPEEGLKFMVYLQKENIIDESGMPKERFSAEFPKEGPSILRIQQVVRGDSAAYFCASSPTGGGDEQFFGPGTRLTVL.

Points on this clone: The observed sequence ends 3 residues before the CDR3 terminus, with the missing tail filled in from the germline J gene. The V and J genes are TRBV10-1 and TRBJ2-5; 8 bases map to TRBD2. The CDR3 has 13 residues. The V gene end was trimmed by 3 bases and the J gene end by 5 bases; junction bases not matched to a gene: 2. Germline CDR1 is WNHNN and CDR2 is SYGVQD (reference sequence). CDR3 residues: CASSEGGRETQYF. The covered CDR3 bases are TGCGCCAGCAGTGAAGGCGGGAGGGAGACC.

For this clone: The CDR3 end falls 3 residues outside the read, so it is completed with the germline J gene. The rearrangement uses TRBV2 and TRBJ2-7, with TRBD1 identical over 12 bases. This CDR3 region has 13 residues. CDR1 is SNHLY, CDR2 FYNNEI, per germline. The J segment lost 6 bases and the V segment lost 6 bases, leaving 3 bases of the junction unmatched. CDR3 residues: CASRGTGGSEQYF. CDR3 bases read: TGTGCCAGCAGGGGGACAGGGGGCTCCGAG.

In regard to this clone: The CDR3 goes on 3 residues after the read ends, and that part is filled in from the germline J gene. V gene TRBV30 combines with J gene TRBJ2-5; D gene ambiguous. The germline gives CDR1 GTSNPN, CDR2 SVGIG (reference sequence). Trimming shortened V by 2 bases and J by 3 bases, and 4 bases separated the two germline ends. The length of the CDR3 is 11 residues. The CDR3 loop reads CAWSPKETQYF. The CDR3 bases that were read are TGTGCCTGGAGTCCTAAAGAGACC.

On this clone: The DNA ends 3 residues before the CDR3 does, and the rest of the CDR3 is filled in from the germline J gene. The chain carries TRBV7-6 and TRBJ1-6; TRBD1 is a possible D gene (6 bases). V lost 3 bases and J 7 bases, leaving 10 bases between the germline ends. Germline assignment: CDR1 SGHVS and CDR2 FNYEAQ. The length of the CDR3 is 14 residues. The covered CDR3 bases are TGTGCCAGCAGCTTTCGGCAGGGGAATTCACCC. Its translation: CASSFRQGNSP. The complete CDR3 sequence is CASSFRQGNSPLHF.

With regard to this clone: The read stops 3 residues short of the end of the CDR3; the missing end is completed from the germline J gene. The gene calls are TRBV7-9 and TRBJ2-1; D call uncertain. The CDR3 covers 13 residues. Trimming shortened V by 1 base and J by 7 bases, and 8 bases separated the two germline ends. CDR1 and CDR2 (germline): SEHNR, FQNEAQ (reference sequence). CDR3 DNA, as far as it was read: TGTGCCAGCAGCTTAGGTAGGGTGAATGAG. This sequence encodes CASSLGRVNE. The whole CDR3 protein is CASSLGRVNEQFF.

Regarding this clone: The CDR3 extends 3 residues past the end of the read, so its final part is completed from the germline J gene. The chain employs TRBV19 and TRBJ2-7; D possibly matches TRBD1 or TRBD2 (5 bases each). V lost 4 bases to trimming and J lost 2 bases, with 12 bases between them. CDR1 is LNHDA and CDR2 is SQIVND in the germline V gene (reference sequence). The CDR3 totals 14 residues. The chain's CDR3 is CASSSKRGTYEQYF. The sequenced part of the CDR3 DNA is TGTGCCAGTAGTAGTAAGAGGGGAACCTACGAG.